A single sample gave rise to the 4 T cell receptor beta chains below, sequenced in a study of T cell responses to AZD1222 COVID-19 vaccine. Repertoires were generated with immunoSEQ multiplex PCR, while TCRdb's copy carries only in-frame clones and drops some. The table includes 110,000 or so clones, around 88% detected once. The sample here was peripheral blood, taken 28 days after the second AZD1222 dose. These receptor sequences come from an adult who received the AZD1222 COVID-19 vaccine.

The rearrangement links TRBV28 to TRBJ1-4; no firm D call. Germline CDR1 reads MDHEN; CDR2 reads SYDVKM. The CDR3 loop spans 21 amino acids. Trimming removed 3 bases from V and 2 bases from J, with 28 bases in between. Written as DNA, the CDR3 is TGTGCCAGCAGTTTTTATGTTAATGGACGCTTTGGTCAGTTTACTAATGAAAAACTGTTTTTT. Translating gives CASSFYVNGRFGQFTNEKLFF.

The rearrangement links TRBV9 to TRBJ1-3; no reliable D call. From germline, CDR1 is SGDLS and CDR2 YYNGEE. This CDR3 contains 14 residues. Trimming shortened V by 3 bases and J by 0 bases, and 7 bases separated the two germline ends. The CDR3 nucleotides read TGTGCCAGCAGCGCCTACAGCTCTGGAAACACCATATATTTT. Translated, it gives CASSAYSSGNTIYF. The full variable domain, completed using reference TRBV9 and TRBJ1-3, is DSGVTQTPKHLITATGQRVTLRCSPRSGDLSVYWYQQSLDQGLQFLIQYYNGEERAKGNILERFSAQQFPDLHSELNLSSLELGDSALYFCASSAYSSGNTIYFGEGSWLTVV.

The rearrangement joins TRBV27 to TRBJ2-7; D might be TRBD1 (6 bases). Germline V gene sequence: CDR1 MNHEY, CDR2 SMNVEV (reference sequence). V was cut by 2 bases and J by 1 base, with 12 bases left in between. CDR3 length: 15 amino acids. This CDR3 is CASSLKGQRSYEQYF. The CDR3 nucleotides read TGTGCCAGCAGTTTAAAGGGACAAAGATCCTACGAGCAGTACTTC.

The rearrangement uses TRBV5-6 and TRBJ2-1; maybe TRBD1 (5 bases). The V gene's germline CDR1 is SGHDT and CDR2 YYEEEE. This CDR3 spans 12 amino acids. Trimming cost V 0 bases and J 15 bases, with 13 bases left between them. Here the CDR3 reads CASSLGRQGGFF. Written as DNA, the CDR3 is TGTGCCAGCAGCTTGGGCAGGCAGGGTGGGTTCTTC.